This entry lists 20 T cell receptor beta chains sequenced from one sample in a study of cytotoxic CD8 clonotypes in ibrutinib-treated CLL. Here immunoSEQ multiplex PCR was the method, and the copy in TCRdb shows in-frame clones only, minus some. The table has roughly 300,000 clones, roughly 76% seen once. Sequencing was performed on PBMCs, taken at disease progression, from a patient treated with ibrutinib. The receptors derive from a human donor with chronic lymphocytic leukemia.

This clone turned up a few times. The chain carries TRBV4-1 and TRBJ1-5, with unresolved D. The CDR3 covers 15 residues. The V gene lost 0 bases and the J gene lost 4 bases, with 10 bases spanning the gap. Per germline, CDR1 MGHRA and CDR2 YSYEKL. As DNA, the CDR3 is TGCGCCAGCAGCCAAGATCCGAGGGAAAATCAGCCCCAGCATTTT. Translated: CASSQDPRENQPQHF.

The V gene is TRBV5-6, the J gene TRBJ1-5; D unclear. CDR1 and CDR2 from the germline V gene are SGHDT and YYEEEE. The CDR3 totals 15 residues. V was clipped by 0 bases and J by 1 base, with 8 bases between them. CDR3 loop: CASSLDSSSNQPQHF. The CDR3 DNA reads TGTGCCAGCAGCTTGGACAGTTCGAGCAATCAGCCCCAGCATTTT.

V is TRBV7-8 and J is TRBJ2-7; 13 bases are a match to TRBD2. The germline CDR1 and CDR2 sequences are SGHVS and FQNEAQ. The CDR3 extends over 16 amino acids. Trimming took 5 bases from V and 4 from J; bases not matched to a gene: 8. The chain's CDR3 is CASSPGLAGVFYEQYF. As DNA, the CDR3 is TGTGCCAGCAGCCCTGGACTAGCGGGGGTCTTTTACGAGCAGTACTTC.

The gene calls are TRBV2 and TRBJ1-3; 7 nucleotides line up with TRBD1. J was trimmed by 3 bases and V by 7 bases; bases with no gene match: 3. The CDR3 has 13 residues. Germline V gene sequence: CDR1 SNHLY, CDR2 FYNNEI. DNA of the CDR3: TGTGCCAGCAACTACAGGGGTGGAAACACCATATATTTT. Translating it yields CASNYRGGNTIYF.

The chain has TRBV19 and TRBJ2-7; unclear D gene. Trimming cost V 1 base and J 4 bases, with 8 bases left between them. Germline-derived CDR1 and CDR2 are LNHDA and SQIVND (reference sequence). The length of the CDR3 is 13 residues. CDR3: CASSIGAKYEQYF. DNA for the CDR3: TGTGCCAGTAGTATAGGGGCCAAATACGAGCAGTACTTC.

The CDR3 sequence: CASSTSGSGGNEQFF. Written as DNA, the CDR3 is TGTGCCAGCAGCACTAGCGGGAGCGGGGGCAATGAGCAGTTCTTC. V is TRBV9 and J is TRBJ2-1, with 11 bases aligning to TRBD2. Germline loops: CDR1 SGDLS, CDR2 YYNGEE. The CDR3 spans 15 residues. With V trimmed by 4 bases and J by 6 bases, 6 bases remained unmatched.

The V and J genes are TRBV2 and TRBJ2-2, with D tentatively TRBD2 (5 bases). The CDR3 sequence is 14 residues long. Germline CDR1 and CDR2: SNHLY and FYNNEI. Trimming stripped 5 bases from V and 9 bases from J, with 16 bases between. The CDR3 DNA reads TGTGCCAGCAGTCCCGGGATGTTGGGCCGGGAGCTGTTTTTT. Translating it yields CASSPGMLGRELFF.

Here the CDR3 DNA reads TGTGCCAGCAGCGCGAAGGACATCATGAGTGAAAAACTGTTTTTT. Protein sequence: CASSAKDIMSEKLFF. The rearrangement joins TRBV9 to TRBJ1-4; the D gene is possibly TRBD1 (5 bases). The CDR3 is made up of 15 amino acids. V was clipped by 3 bases and J by 7 bases, with 16 bases between them. The V gene's germline CDR1 is SGDLS and CDR2 YYNGEE.

This chain connects TRBV2 to TRBJ2-7; 7 nucleotides agree with TRBD1. The germline CDR1 and CDR2 sequences are SNHLY and FYNNEI. This CDR3 is 15 amino acids long. Trimming cost V 3 bases and J 5 bases; bases outside gene matches: 10. The CDR3 bases are TGTGCCAGCAGTGAGCGAAGACAGGGTACCCACGAGCAGTACTTC. It codes for CASSERRQGTHEQYF. Variable domain in full (rest from reference TRBV2 and TRBJ2-7): EPEVTQTPSHQVTQMGQEVILRCVPISNHLYFYWYRQILGQKVEFLVSFYNNEISEKSEIFDDQFSVERPDGSNFTLKIRSTKLEDSAMYFCASSERRQGTHEQYFGPGTRLTVT.

This clone is classed as large. The chain is built from TRBV7-9 and TRBJ2-7; D could derive from TRBD1 or TRBD2 (6 bases each). This CDR3 contains 16 residues. The V gene's germline CDR1 is SEHNR and CDR2 FQNEAQ (reference sequence). V was cut by 5 bases and J by 0 bases, with 17 bases left in between. CDR3 sequence: CASSVGAGFSSYEQYF. In DNA, the CDR3 is TGTGCCAGCAGCGTGGGGGCGGGGTTTAGCTCCTACGAGCAGTACTTC.

The V gene is TRBV10-3, the J gene TRBJ1-2; tentatively, D is TRBD1 (5 bases). V gave up 2 bases and J gave up 2 bases, with 15 bases separating them. Germline V gene sequence: CDR1 ENHRY, CDR2 SYGVKD. CDR3 length equals 16 residues. The CDR3 loop is CAISEPLRGENYGYTF. CDR3 coding DNA: TGTGCCATCAGTGAGCCGCTTAGAGGGGAAAACTATGGCTACACCTTC.

This chain uses TRBV4-1 with TRBJ1-1, with 9 bases identical to TRBD1. The V gene end was trimmed by 2 bases and the J gene end by 7 bases; junction bases not matched to a gene: 8. This CDR3 has 15 amino acids. From germline, CDR1 is MGHRA and CDR2 YSYEKL. In DNA form, the CDR3 reads TGCGCCAGCAGCCAACCGGGACAGGGATCCGGTGAAGCTTTCTTT. Its protein is CASSQPGQGSGEAFF.

The gene calls are TRBV6-5 and TRBJ2-2; possibly TRBD2 for D (6 bases). The CDR3 extends over 15 amino acids. V was cut by 2 bases and J by 2 bases, with 9 bases left in between. From germline, CDR1 is MNHEY and CDR2 SVGAGI. CDR3 region: CASSYGGINTGELFF. In nucleotides, the CDR3 is TGTGCCAGCAGTTACGGGGGGATTAACACCGGGGAGCTGTTTTTT.

The rearrangement links TRBV13 to TRBJ2-3; a possible D gene is TRBD1 (6 bases). The germline V gene has CDR1 PRHDT and CDR2 FYEKMQ (reference sequence). The CDR3 loop spans 14 amino acids. V was cut by 5 bases and J by 2 bases, with 11 bases left in between. CDR3 residues: CASSLRDITDTQYF. The CDR3 nucleotides are TGTGCCAGCAGCCTCCGGGACATCACAGATACGCAGTATTTT.

CDR3 DNA: TGCGCCAGCAGCTTCGCTCAGGGAGCGGATGGCTACACCTTC. Translating gives CASSFAQGADGYTF. V is TRBV5-1 and J is TRBJ1-2; D perhaps matches TRBD1 (5 bases). This CDR3 has 14 amino acids. V shed 2 bases and J shed 6 bases, with 14 bases lying between them. Germline V gene lookup returns CDR1 SGHRS and CDR2 YFSETQ.

The chain combines TRBV4-1 with TRBJ2-2, with D unresolved. Deletions cut 2 bases from V and 4 bases from J, with 20 bases between. CDR1 is MGHRA and CDR2 is YSYEKL in the germline V gene. The CDR3 extends over 18 amino acids. Written as DNA, the CDR3 is TGCGCCAGCAGCCAAAACCCCATCGAACATTTTACCACCGGGGAGCTGTTTTTT. Residues: CASSQNPIEHFTTGELFF.

The V and J genes are TRBV11-2 and TRBJ2-1, with 7 nucleotides matching TRBD2. Germline assignment: CDR1 SGHAT and CDR2 FQNNGV. The V segment lost 3 bases and the J segment 7 bases; nucleotides outside the gene matches: 6. The CDR3 loop spans 14 amino acids. CDR3 sequence reads: CASSFMKGGNEQFF. In DNA, the CDR3 is TGTGCCAGCAGCTTTATGAAGGGAGGGAATGAGCAGTTCTTC.

The rearrangement joins TRBV6-4 to TRBJ1-2; 9 nucleotides agree with TRBD1. The V segment lost 6 bases and the J segment 2 bases; nucleotides outside the gene matches: 7. CDR1 and CDR2 from the germline V gene are MRHNA and SNTAGT. The CDR3 is 15 amino acids. CDR3: CASSLTDRGNYGYTF. The CDR3 nucleotides read TGTGCCAGCAGCCTCACGGACAGGGGCAACTATGGCTACACCTTC.

This chain links TRBV9 with TRBJ2-7, with 10 bases fitting TRBD1. V dropped 4 bases and J dropped 4; count of bases not matched to a gene: 8. CDR1 and CDR2 (germline): SGDLS, YYNGEE. CDR3 length equals 15 residues. CDR3 sequence: CASSPRGTGVYEQYF. CDR3 coding DNA: TGTGCCAGCAGCCCGAGGGGGACAGGGGTGTACGAGCAGTACTTC. Looking up the rest from reference TRBV9 and TRBJ2-7 gives the full variable domain: DSGVTQTPKHLITATGQRVTLRCSPRSGDLSVYWYQQSLDQGLQFLIQYYNGEERAKGNILERFSAQQFPDLHSELNLSSLELGDSALYFCASSPRGTGVYEQYFGPGTRLTVT.

The chain recombines TRBV5-1 with TRBJ2-7; 9 positions match TRBD1. Germline assignment: CDR1 SGHRS and CDR2 YFSETQ. Trimming cost V 4 bases and J 6 bases; bases outside gene matches: 8. The CDR3 spans 14 residues. DNA of the CDR3: TGCGCCAGCAGCACCACAGGGGGCATCGGCGAGCAGTACTTC. Translation gives CASSTTGGIGEQYF.